The rows below give T cell receptor beta chains drawn from one sample of a study of shared T cell receptors in the human thymus. The table came from immunoSEQ multiplex PCR; TCRdb's copy has only in-frame clones and leaves some out. This sample has hundreds of thousands of clones, with more than 75% found just once. These same records also appear under a second study, on human thymus T cells.

Material: thymocytes. The receptor set was obtained from a boy in the first two years of life with a congenital heart defect. Both conserved end residues are part of each CDR3. The D gene is left open where the match is weak. Clone sizes are given selectively: once, few, many, or a class where the clone is expanded.

17	TRBV18	.	.	TRBJ2-2	TGTGCCAGCTCCCCCGATGGGCAGGGGCCGAACACCGGGGAGCTGTTTTTT	CASSPDGQGPNTGELFF
15	TRBV7-9	.	.	TRBJ1-1	TGTGCCAGCAGCTCGTTACGGGGAAAGAACACTGAAGCTTTCTTT	CASSSLRGKNTEAFF
13	TRBV11-2	.	.	TRBJ2-5	TGTGCCAGCAGCTTACTAGCACTAGAGACCCAGTACTTC	CASSLLALETQYF
15	TRBV5-1	.	TRBD2	TRBJ2-3	TGCGCCAGCAGCTTTGAAGCGGGACCCACAGATACGCAGTATTTT	CASSFEAGPTDTQYF
12	TRBV6-5	.	.	TRBJ2-7	TGTGCCAGCAGTAACCCCAGAGGGGAGCAGTACTTC	CASSNPRGEQYF
17	TRBV15	.	.	TRBJ1-5	TGTGCCGCCAGCAGAGAAAGAGAACAGGATAGCAATCAGCCCCAGCATTTT	CAASREREQDSNQPQHF
14	TRBV29-1	.	TRBD2	TRBJ2-7	TGCAGCGTTGGTGGCGGGAGGAGTACGTACGAGCAGTACTTC	CSVGGGRSTYEQYF
15	TRBV28	.	.	TRBJ2-7	TGTGCCAGCAGTGCCGCCCCCAGGGGTTCATACGAGCAGTACTTC	CASSAAPRGSYEQYF
17	TRBV14	once	.	TRBJ2-1	TGTGCCAGCAGCCGACCTGGAGACAGGAGCTCCTACAATGAGCAGTTCTTC	CASSRPGDRSSYNEQFF
15	TRBV18	.	TRBD1	TRBJ2-7	TGTGCCAGCTCCCCCCGGGACAGGCAAGTCTACGAGCAGTACTTC	CASSPRDRQVYEQYF
13	TRBV18	.	.	TRBJ2-5	TGTGCCAGCTCGCAAACAGGGAGCGAGACCCAGTACTTC	CASSQTGSETQYF
17	TRBV11-3	.	TRBD2	TRBJ2-3	TGTGCCAGCAGCTTAGATCGGCAGACTAGCCCCCCAGATACGCAGTATTTT	CASSLDRQTSPPDTQYF
14	TRBV6-5	.	TRBD1	TRBJ1-1	TGTGCCAGCAGTACACAGGGGAGGAACACTGAAGCTTTCTTT	CASSTQGRNTEAFF
14	TRBV28	.	TRBD1	TRBJ1-2	TGTGCCAGCAGTCGACAGGGCGAAGGGTATGGCTACACCTTC	CASSRQGEGYGYTF